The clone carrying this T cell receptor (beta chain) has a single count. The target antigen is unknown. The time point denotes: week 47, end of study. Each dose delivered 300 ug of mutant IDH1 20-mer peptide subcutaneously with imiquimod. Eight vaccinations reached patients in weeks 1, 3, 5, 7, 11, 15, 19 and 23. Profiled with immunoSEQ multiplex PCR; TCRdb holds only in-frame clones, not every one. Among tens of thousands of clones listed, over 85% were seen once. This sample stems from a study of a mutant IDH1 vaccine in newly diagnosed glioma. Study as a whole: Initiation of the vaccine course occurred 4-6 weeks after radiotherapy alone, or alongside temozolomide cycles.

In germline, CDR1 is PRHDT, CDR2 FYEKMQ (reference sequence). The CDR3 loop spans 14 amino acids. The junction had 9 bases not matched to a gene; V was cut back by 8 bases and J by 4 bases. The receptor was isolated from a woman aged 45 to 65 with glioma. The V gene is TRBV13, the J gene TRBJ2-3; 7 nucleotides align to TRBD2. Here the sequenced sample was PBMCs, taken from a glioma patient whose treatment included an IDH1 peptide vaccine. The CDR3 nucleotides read TGTGCCAGCGGGCAGGGAGGGCACCCAGATACGCAGTATTTT. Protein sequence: CASGQGGHPDTQYF.